Here is one T cell receptor (beta chain) with its context. The CDR3 runs to 12 residues. The germline V gene has CDR1 SQVTM and CDR2 ANQGSEA. Trimming at V came to 6 bases and at J to 4 bases, leaving 1 base not matched to a gene. Original handling: Nucleated cell number was recorded as an estimate derived from reference gene primer amplification. Assay used: immunoSEQ multiplex PCR; TCRdb lists only in-frame clones, some missing. V, J and clone size derive from that table, while D and trimming were established from the DNA sequence. This table has around 60,000 clones, more than 70% appearing once. The data stem from a study of blood T cell repertoires in COVID-19. The overall study: Collection of acute and convalescent COVID-19 samples took place in the United States, Italy and Spain. Sample material is recorded as cDNA or gDNA derived from T cells, B-cell-depleted T cells, or PBMCs.

The rearrangement uses TRBV29-1 and TRBJ1-2; 11 bases are a match to TRBD1. The sequence was collected from a man between 60 and 70 years old with acute or convalescent COVID-19. Sequenced: peripheral blood. CDR3 protein: CSVGTGGYGYTF. DNA of the CDR3: TGCAGCGTAGGGACAGGGGGCTATGGCTACACCTTC.